Listed below are T cell receptor beta chains from one sample, sequenced in a study of blood T cell repertoires in COVID-19. The repertoire was sequenced with immunoSEQ multiplex PCR; TCRdb's copy has only in-frame clones and lacks some. The sample has about 180,000 clones, roughly 81% seen once. The sample taken for sequencing was peripheral blood. The receptors here all came from a woman aged 80 or over with COVID-19, enrolled during active disease. Each CDR3 is given with its conserved first and last residue. Each record gives: clone size, V gene, J gene, D gene, CDR3 DNA, CDR3 protein. A D gene is named only where the DNA matches it firmly. The size of a clone is reported for some rows only, either as once, few or many, or as a class for expanded clones.

>.|TRBV7-9|TRBJ1-2|TRBD1
TGTGCCAGCAGCGGGACAGCAGCTAACTATGGCTACACCTTC
CASSGTAANYGYTF
>.|TRBV28|TRBJ2-2|.
TGTGCCAGCAGTTTAGGCGCGGCGGCCTCTACCGGGGAGCTGTTTTTT
CASSLGAAASTGELFF
>.|TRBV15|TRBJ2-7|TRBD2
TGTGCCACCAGCAGGAGTAGCGGGAGCTACGAGCAGTACTTC
CATSRSSGSYEQYF
>.|TRBV7-6|TRBJ2-1|TRBD2
TGTGCCAGCAGCTTACCCCCTGGGACTAGCGGGTACAATGAGCAGTTCTTC
CASSLPPGTSGYNEQFF
>.|TRBV27|TRBJ1-2|TRBD1
TGTGCCAGCGGCCGACAGGGAGCTAACTATGGCTACACCTTC
CASGRQGANYGYTF
>.|TRBV11-1|TRBJ1-1|.
TGTGCCAGCAGCCCACCGGGGGGTGGAGCTTTCTTT
CASSPPGGGAFF
>.|TRBV5-1|TRBJ1-6|TRBD1
TGCGCCAGCAGCCCCGGACAGGGCGGTTCACCCCTCCACTTT
CASSPGQGGSPLHF
>.|TRBV6-1|TRBJ2-7|TRBD2
TGTGCCAGCAGTGAAGAGCTAGCGGGAGACCACGAGCAGTACTTC
CASSEELAGDHEQYF
>.|TRBV9|TRBJ2-7|TRBD1
TGTGCCAGCAGCAGGGACAGGGGCGTTTACGAGCAGTACTTC
CASSRDRGVYEQYF
>.|TRBV15|TRBJ1-2|.
TGTGCCACCAGCAGAGATCTGAGGCGGAACTATGGCTACACCTTC
CATSRDLRRNYGYTF
>.|TRBV6-5|TRBJ1-1|.
TGTGCCAGCAGTTACTCCGGGATCTTAAACACTGAAGCTTTCTTT
CASSYSGILNTEAFF
>.|TRBV13|TRBJ1-5|.
TGTGCCAGCAGCCTCAAGACCGGGAATCAGCCCCAGCATTTT
CASSLKTGNQPQHF
>.|TRBV2|TRBJ1-2|.
TGTGCCAGCGGGGGACTGGTGTATGGCTACACCTTC
CASGGLVYGYTF
>.|TRBV3-1/TRBV3-2|TRBJ1-6|.
TGTGCCAGCAGCCAAGACCCGCTAGTAAGAACTTCACCCCTCCACTTT
CASSQDPLVRTSPLHF
>.|TRBV18|TRBJ2-7|.
TGTGCCAGCTCACCAACAGGCACGAGCTCCTACGAGCAGTACTTC
CASSPTGTSSYEQYF
>.|TRBV28|TRBJ2-7|.
TGTGCCAGCAGCTCGGGACAAACAGTTATCGGGTACGAGCAGTACTTC
CASSSGQTVIGYEQYF
>.|TRBV3-1/TRBV3-2|TRBJ2-3|.
TGTGCCAGCAGCCAAGGAGAACTGGGGCATACGCAGTATTTT
CASSQGELGHTQYF
>.|TRBV12-3/TRBV12-4|TRBJ2-3|.
TGTGCCAGCAGTTTACCGGGAAGGGACTTGAAATTT
CASSLPGRDLKF
>once|TRBV28|TRBJ1-2|TRBD1
TGTGCCAGCAGTCCTGAGGGACAGGGGGACTATGGCTACACCTTC
CASSPEGQGDYGYTF
>.|TRBV14|TRBJ1-6|TRBD1
TGTGCCAGCAGCCCTCCGGGACAGTATAATTCACCCCTCCACTTT
CASSPPGQYNSPLHF
>.|TRBV27|TRBJ2-1|TRBD2
TGTGCCAGCAGTCGGGCTAGCGGGGTGACTAATGAGCAGTTCTTC
CASSRASGVTNEQFF
>.|TRBV28|TRBJ2-2|TRBD2
TGTGCCAGCAGAGTAGCGGGAGGTTACACCGGGGAGCTGTTTTTT
CASRVAGGYTGELFF
>few|TRBV15|TRBJ1-2|TRBD1
TGTGCCACCAGCAGAGGTCGACAGGGATCCTATGGCTACACCTTC
CATSRGRQGSYGYTF
>.|TRBV11-3|TRBJ2-1|TRBD1
TGTGCCAGCAGCTTAGAATGGACAGGGGGCTCGAATGAGCAGTTCTTC
CASSLEWTGGSNEQFF
>.|TRBV6-1|TRBJ2-7|.
TGTGCCAGCAGTGAAAGCCCGACTTACGAGCAGTACTTC
CASSESPTYEQYF
>once|TRBV6-5|TRBJ2-1|.
TGTGCCAGCAGTTACTCGGCAGGGGCTTACAATGAGCAGTTCTTC
CASSYSAGAYNEQFF
>.|TRBV24-1|TRBJ2-1|TRBD1
TGTGCCACCAGTGACCGTGGACAGGGGGCTGGGGATGAGCAGTTCTTC
CATSDRGQGAGDEQFF
>.|TRBV18|TRBJ2-5|TRBD2
TGTGCCAGCTCGCCGATGACACTCCCAGGGAGGGGAGAGACCCAGTACTTC
CASSPMTLPGRGETQYF
>.|TRBV19|TRBJ2-1|TRBD2
TGTGCCAGTAGGGCATCCGCCGCGGGAGTGTTTCAGTTCTTC
CASRASAAGVFQFF
>.|TRBV11-2|TRBJ2-1|.
TGTGCCAGCAGCTTAGATTATAGCGGTTACAATGAGCAGTTCTTC
CASSLDYSGYNEQFF
>.|TRBV29-1|TRBJ2-7|.
TGCAGCGTTGAAGTTACAGCAGTGGGCGAGCAGTACTTC
CSVEVTAVGEQYF
>.|TRBV30|TRBJ1-1|TRBD1
TGTGCCTGGAGTGTAGGGACAGGTCACCCCCCGGGATCTGAAGCTTTCTTT
CAWSVGTGHPPGSEAFF
>.|TRBV7-6|TRBJ2-7|TRBD1
TGTGCCAGCAGCCCCATGAGCGGGACAGGGACCGAGCAGTACTTC
CASSPMSGTGTEQYF
>few|TRBV10-3|TRBJ1-6|TRBD1
TGTGCCATCAGGGACAGGGGGGATTCACCCCTCCACTTT
CAIRDRGDSPLHF
>once|TRBV3-1/TRBV3-2|TRBJ2-7|TRBD2
TGTGCCAGCAGCGGGTCTAGCGGGAGTTTCTCCTACGAGCAGTACTTC
CASSGSSGSFSYEQYF
>.|TRBV19|TRBJ2-1|.
TGTGCCAGTAGTAGGCTTGGGGCCAGCTCCTACAATGAGCAGTTCTTC
CASSRLGASSYNEQFF
>.|TRBV5-8|TRBJ2-5|.
TGTGCCAGCAGCTTGGCGAGGGATGTGGAGACCCAGTACTTC
CASSLARDVETQYF
>.|TRBV11-2|TRBJ2-7|.
TGTGCCAGCAAAACTCAAGGGGACTACGAGCAGTACTTC
CASKTQGDYEQYF
>.|TRBV24-1|TRBJ2-7|.
TGTGCCACCAGTGCCCCCGAGGGGGGGGTTTTTGAGCAGTACTTC
CATSAPEGGVFEQYF
>once|TRBV18|TRBJ2-7|TRBD1
TGTGCCAGCTCACCGGGGACAGCCTACGAGCAGTACTTC
CASSPGTAYEQYF
>.|TRBV28|TRBJ1-2|TRBD1
TGTGCCAGCAGTTTGGGACAGCCTAACTATGGCTACACCTTC
CASSLGQPNYGYTF
>.|TRBV5-1|TRBJ2-7|TRBD1
TGCGCCAGCAGCTTGGGGGACAGGGCACCCTACGAGCAGTACTTC
CASSLGDRAPYEQYF
>.|TRBV11-2|TRBJ2-7|TRBD2
TGTGCCAGCAGCGGTCCCGGGACTAGGTCCGAGCAGTACTTC
CASSGPGTRSEQYF
>.|TRBV4-1|TRBJ2-7|.
TGCGCCAGCAGCCACACCATGGGGGGCTCCTACGAGCAGTACTTC
CASSHTMGGSYEQYF
>once|TRBV7-9|TRBJ1-4|.
TGTGCCAGCAGCTTAGCGGAGCTTCCTAATGAAAAACTGTTTTTT
CASSLAELPNEKLFF